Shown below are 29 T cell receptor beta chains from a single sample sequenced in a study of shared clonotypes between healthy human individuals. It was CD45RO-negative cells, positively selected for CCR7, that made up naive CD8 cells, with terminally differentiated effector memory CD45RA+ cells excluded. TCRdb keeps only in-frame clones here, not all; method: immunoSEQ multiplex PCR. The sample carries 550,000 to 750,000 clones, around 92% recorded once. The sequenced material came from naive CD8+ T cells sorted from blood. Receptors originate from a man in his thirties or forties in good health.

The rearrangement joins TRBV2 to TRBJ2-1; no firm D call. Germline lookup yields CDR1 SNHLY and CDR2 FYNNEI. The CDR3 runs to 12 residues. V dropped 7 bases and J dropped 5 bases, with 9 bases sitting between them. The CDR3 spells CASTGTHNEQFF. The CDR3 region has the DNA TGTGCCAGCACCGGAACCCACAATGAGCAGTTCTTC.

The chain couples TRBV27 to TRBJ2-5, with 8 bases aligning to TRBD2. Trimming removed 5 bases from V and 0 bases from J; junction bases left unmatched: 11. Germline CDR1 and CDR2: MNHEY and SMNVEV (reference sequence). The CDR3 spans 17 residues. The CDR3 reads CASSPNWSGGYQETQYF. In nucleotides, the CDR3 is TGTGCCAGCAGTCCGAATTGGTCGGGGGGGTACCAAGAGACCCAGTACTTC.

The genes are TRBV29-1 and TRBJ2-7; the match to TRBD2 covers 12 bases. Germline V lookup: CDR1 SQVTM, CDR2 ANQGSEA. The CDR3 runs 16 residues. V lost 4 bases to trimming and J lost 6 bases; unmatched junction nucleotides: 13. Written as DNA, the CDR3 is TGCAGCGTTGTTGGGCCACTAGCGGGAGGTCGGCGCGAGCAGTACTTC. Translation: CSVVGPLAGGRREQYF.

The chain's CDR3 is CASSLLETGGNTEAFF. In DNA, the CDR3 is TGTGCCAGCAGCTTATTAGAGACAGGGGGCAACACTGAAGCTTTCTTT. This rearrangement joins TRBV7-6 to TRBJ1-1, with 10 bases aligning to TRBD1. The CDR3 has 16 residues. Germline loops: CDR1 SGHVS, CDR2 FNYEAQ. J gave up 2 bases and V 2 bases, and 5 bases lay outside the gene matches.

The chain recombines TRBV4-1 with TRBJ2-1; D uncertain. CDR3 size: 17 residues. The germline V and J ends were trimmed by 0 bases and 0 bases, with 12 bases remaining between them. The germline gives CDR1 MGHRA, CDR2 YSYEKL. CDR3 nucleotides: TGCGCCAGCAGCCAAGATCCCCTACAAAGCTCCTACAATGAGCAGTTCTTC. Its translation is CASSQDPLQSSYNEQFF.

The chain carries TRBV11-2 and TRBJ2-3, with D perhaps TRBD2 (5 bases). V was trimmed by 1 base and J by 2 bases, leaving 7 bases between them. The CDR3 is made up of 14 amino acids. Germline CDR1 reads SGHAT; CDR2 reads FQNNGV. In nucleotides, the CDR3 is TGTGCCAGCAGCTTAGCGGGAATCACAGATACGCAGTATTTT. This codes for CASSLAGITDTQYF.

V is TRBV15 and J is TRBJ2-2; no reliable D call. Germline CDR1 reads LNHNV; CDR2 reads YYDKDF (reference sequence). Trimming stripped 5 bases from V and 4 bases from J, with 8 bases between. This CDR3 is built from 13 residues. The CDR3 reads CATSGPGTGELFF. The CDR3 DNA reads TGTGCCACCAGCGGACCGGGCACCGGGGAGCTGTTTTTT.

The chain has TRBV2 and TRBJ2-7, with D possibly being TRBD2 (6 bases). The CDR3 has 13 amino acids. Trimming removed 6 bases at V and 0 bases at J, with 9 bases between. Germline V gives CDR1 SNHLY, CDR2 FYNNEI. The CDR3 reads CASSVGLSYEQYF. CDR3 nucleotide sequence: TGTGCCAGCAGCGTGGGACTCTCCTACGAGCAGTACTTC.

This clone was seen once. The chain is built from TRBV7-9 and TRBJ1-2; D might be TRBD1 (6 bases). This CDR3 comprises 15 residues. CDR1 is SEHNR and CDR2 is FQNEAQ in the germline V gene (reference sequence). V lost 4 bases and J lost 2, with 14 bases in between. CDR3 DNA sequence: TGTGCCAGCAGCTATTACAGGGATTTGAACTATGGCTACACCTTC. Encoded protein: CASSYYRDLNYGYTF.

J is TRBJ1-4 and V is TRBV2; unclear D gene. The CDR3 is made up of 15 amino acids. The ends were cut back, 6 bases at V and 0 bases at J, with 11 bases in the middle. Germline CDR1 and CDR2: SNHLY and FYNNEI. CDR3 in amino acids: CASRWGEATNEKLFF. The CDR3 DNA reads TGTGCCAGCAGGTGGGGAGAGGCAACTAATGAAAAACTGTTTTTT.

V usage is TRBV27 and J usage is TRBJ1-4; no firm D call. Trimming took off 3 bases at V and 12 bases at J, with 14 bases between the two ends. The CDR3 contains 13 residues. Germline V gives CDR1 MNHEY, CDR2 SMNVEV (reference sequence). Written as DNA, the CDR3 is TGTGCCAGCAGTTTCCCCGGGATGTCAGAACTGTTTTTT. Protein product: CASSFPGMSELFF.

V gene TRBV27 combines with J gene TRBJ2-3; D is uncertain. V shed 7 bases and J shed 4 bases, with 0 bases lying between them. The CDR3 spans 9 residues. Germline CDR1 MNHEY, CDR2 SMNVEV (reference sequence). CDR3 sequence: CASTDTQYF. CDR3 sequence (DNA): TGTGCCAGCACAGATACGCAGTATTTT.

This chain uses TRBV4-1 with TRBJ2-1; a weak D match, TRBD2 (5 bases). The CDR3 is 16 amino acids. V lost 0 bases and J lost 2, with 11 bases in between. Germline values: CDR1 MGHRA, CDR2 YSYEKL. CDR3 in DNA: TGCGCCAGCAGCCAAGAGGCCGGGATGGCCTACAATGAGCAGTTCTTC. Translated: CASSQEAGMAYNEQFF.

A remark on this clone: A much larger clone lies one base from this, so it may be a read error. CDR3 bases: TGTGCCAGCACGGGAGTCTACGAGCAGTACTTC. Translation gives CASTGVYEQYF. This chain links TRBV7-9 with TRBJ2-7; D may be TRBD2 (6 bases). CDR3 length equals 11 residues. The germline V and J ends were trimmed by 7 bases and 3 bases, with 7 bases remaining between them. Germline CDR1 SEHNR, CDR2 FQNEAQ (reference sequence).

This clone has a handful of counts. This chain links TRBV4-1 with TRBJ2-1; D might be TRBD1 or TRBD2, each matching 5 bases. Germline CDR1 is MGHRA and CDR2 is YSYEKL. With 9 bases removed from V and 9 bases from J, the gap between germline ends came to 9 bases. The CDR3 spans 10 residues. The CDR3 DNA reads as TGCGCCAGTGGGGACCTTGAGCAGTTCTTC. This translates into CASGDLEQFF.

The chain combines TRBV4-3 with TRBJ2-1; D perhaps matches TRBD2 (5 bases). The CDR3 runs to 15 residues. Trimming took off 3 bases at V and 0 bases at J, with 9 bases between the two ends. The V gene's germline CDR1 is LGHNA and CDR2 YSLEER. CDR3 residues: CASSQERTSYNEQFF. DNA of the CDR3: TGCGCCAGCAGCCAGGAGCGGACCTCCTACAATGAGCAGTTCTTC.

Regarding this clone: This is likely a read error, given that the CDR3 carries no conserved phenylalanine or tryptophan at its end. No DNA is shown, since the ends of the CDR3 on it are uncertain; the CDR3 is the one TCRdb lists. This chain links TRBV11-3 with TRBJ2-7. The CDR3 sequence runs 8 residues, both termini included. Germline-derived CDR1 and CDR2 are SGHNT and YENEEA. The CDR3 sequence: CASSFNAS.

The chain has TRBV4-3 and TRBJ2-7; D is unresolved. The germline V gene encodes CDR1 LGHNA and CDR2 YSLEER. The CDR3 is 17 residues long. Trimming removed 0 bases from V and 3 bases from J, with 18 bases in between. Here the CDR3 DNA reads TGCGCCAGCAGCCAAGATGTACCCGGCCCTTATATCTACGAGCAGTACTTC. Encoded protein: CASSQDVPGPYIYEQYF.

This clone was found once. DNA of the CDR3: TGTGCCAGCAATCTAGGGCGCTACGAGCAGTACTTC. Protein: CASNLGRYEQYF. The chain has TRBV28 and TRBJ2-7; D gene unclear. This CDR3 region has 12 residues. The V and J ends lost 7 bases and 3 bases respectively, with 10 bases between them. The V gene's germline CDR1 is MDHEN and CDR2 SYDVKM.

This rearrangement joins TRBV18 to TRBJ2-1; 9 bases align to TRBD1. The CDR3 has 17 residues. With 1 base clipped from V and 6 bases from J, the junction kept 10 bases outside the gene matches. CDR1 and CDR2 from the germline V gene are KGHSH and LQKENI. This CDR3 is CASSPRGQDRGSNEQFF. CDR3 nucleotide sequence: TGTGCCAGCTCACCACGGGGGCAGGACAGGGGTTCCAATGAGCAGTTCTTC.

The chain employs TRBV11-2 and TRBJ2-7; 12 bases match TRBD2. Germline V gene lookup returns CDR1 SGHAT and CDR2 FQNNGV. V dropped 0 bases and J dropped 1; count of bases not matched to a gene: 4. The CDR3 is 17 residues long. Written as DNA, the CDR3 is TGTGCCAGCAGCTTAGACGCGCTAGCGGGAGGGTCCTACGAGCAGTACTTC. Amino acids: CASSLDALAGGSYEQYF.

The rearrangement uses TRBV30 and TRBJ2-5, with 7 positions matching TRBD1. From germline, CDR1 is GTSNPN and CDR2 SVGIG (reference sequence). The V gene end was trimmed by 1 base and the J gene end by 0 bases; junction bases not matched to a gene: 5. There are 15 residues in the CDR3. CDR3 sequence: CAWSGGQRHQETQYF. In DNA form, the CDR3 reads TGTGCCTGGAGTGGGGGACAGCGTCACCAAGAGACCCAGTACTTC.

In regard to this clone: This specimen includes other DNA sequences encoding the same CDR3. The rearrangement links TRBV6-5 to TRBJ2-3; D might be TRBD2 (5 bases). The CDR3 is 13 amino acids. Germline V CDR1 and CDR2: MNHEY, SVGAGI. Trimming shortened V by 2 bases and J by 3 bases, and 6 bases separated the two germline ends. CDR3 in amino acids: CASSYRGTDTQYF. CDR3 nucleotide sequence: TGTGCCAGCAGTTACAGAGGGACAGATACGCAGTATTTT.

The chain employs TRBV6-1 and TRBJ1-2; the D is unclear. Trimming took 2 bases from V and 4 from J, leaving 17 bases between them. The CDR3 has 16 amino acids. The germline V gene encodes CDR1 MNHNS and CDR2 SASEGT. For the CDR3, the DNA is TGTGCCAGCAGTGAAACCATCACCGGATTCCTCTATGGCTACACCTTC. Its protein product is CASSETITGFLYGYTF.

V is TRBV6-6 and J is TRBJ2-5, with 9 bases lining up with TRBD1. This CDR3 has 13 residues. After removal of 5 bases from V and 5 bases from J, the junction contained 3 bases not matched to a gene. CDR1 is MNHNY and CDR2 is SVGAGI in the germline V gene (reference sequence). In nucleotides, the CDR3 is TGTGCCAGCAGTCACGACAGGGGGGAGACCCAGTACTTC. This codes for CASSHDRGETQYF.

CDR3 DNA sequence: TGTGCCAGCAAACCCCTTTCTGGGGCCAACGTCCTGACTTTC. This translates into CASKPLSGANVLTF. This sequence joins TRBV27 and TRBJ2-6, with D uncertain. The V end lost 7 bases, the J end lost 1 base, and 8 bases lay between the germline ends. This CDR3 contains 14 residues. The germline CDR1 and CDR2 sequences are MNHEY and SMNVEV (reference sequence).

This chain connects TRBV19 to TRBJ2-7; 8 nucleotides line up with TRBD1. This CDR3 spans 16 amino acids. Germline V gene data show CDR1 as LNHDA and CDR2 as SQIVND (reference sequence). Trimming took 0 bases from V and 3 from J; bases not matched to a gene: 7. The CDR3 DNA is TGTGCCAGTAGTATAGATGGTGGACAGGGTCTCTACGAGCAGTACTTC. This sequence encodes CASSIDGGQGLYEQYF.

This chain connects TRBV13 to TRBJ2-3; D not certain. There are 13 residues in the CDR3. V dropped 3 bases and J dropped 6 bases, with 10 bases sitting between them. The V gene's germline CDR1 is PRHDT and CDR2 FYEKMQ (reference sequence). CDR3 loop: CASSFSARDTQYF. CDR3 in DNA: TGTGCCAGCAGCTTCTCCGCACGCGATACGCAGTATTTT.

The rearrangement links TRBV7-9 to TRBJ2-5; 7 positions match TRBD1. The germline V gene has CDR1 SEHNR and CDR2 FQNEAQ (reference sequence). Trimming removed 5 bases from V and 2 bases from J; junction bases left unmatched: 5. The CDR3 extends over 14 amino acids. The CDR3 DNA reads TGTGCCAGCAGCGGCCCGGACAGGCAAGAGACCCAGTACTTC. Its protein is CASSGPDRQETQYF.